The clone carrying this T cell receptor beta chain has more than one count but fewer than ten. The data belong to a study of T cells in Graves' hyperthyroidism and ophthalmopathy. RNA transcripts yielded amplified TCR beta CDR3 regions. The HTBI set primed first-round TCR CDR3 RT-PCR. TCRdb re-called the multiplex PCR reads with MiXCR, one entry per CDR3 protein. The profile shows hundreds of thousands of distinct CDR3 sequences, about 25% of them singletons. Clinical symptoms, serum thyroxine and TRAb, thyroid ultrasound and orbital computed tomography together formed the diagnostic basis. V lost 3 bases, J lost 5 bases, and 16 bases lay in between. The germline gives CDR1 KGHSH, CDR2 LQKENI. The CDR3 is 16 residues long.

The sample taken for sequencing was blood. The chain employs TRBV18 and TRBJ2-2; possibly TRBD1 for D (7 bases). The clonotype was recovered from a middle-aged man with Graves' hyperthyroidism that later progressed to Graves' ophthalmopathy. This chain's CDR3 is CASSPSSGGRTGELFF. Written as DNA, the CDR3 is TGTGCCAGCTCACCGTCATCAGGGGGGCGAACCGGGGAGCTGTTTTTT.